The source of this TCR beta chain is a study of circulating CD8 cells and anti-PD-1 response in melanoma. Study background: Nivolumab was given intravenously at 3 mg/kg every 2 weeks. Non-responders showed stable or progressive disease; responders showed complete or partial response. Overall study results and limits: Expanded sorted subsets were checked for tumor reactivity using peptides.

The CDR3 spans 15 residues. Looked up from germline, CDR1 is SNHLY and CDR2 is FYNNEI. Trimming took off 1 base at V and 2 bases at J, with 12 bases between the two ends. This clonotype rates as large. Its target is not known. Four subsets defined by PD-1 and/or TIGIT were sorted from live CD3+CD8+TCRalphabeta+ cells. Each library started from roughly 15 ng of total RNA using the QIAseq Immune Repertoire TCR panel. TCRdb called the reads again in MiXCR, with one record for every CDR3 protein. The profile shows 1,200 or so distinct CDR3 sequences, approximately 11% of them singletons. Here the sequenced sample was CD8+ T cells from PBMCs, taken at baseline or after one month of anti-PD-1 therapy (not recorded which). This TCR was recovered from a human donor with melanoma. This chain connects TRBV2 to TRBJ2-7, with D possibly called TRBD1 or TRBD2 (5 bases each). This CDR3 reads CASSEVVRGTYEQYF. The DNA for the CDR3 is TGTGCCAGCAGTGAAGTAGTGAGGGGTACCTACGAGCAGTACTTC.